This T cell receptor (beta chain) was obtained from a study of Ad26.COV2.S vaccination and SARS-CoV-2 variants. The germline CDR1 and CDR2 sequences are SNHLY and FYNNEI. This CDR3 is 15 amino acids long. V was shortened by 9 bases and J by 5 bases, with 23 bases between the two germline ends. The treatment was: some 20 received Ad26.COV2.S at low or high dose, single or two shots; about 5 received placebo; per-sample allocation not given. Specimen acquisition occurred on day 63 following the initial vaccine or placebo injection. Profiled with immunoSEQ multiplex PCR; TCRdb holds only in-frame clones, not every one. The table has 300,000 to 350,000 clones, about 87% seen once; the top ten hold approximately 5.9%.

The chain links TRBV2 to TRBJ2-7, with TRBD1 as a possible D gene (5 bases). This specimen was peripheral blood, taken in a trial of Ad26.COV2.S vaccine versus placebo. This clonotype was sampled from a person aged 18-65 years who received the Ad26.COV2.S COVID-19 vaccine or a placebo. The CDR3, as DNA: TGTGCCAGTCACAGGTCGCTCGGCTCGTCCCACGAGCAGTACTTC. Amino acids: CASHRSLGSSHEQYF. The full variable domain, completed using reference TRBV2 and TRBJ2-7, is EPEVTQTPSHQVTQMGQEVILRCVPISNHLYFYWYRQILGQKVEFLVSFYNNEISEKSEIFDDQFSVERPDGSNFTLKIRSTKLEDSAMYFCASHRSLGSSHEQYFGPGTRLTVT.